One sample yielded the 21 T cell receptor beta chains listed below, sequenced in a study of cytomegalovirus exposure and HLA in healthy donors. Amplification used 60 Vbeta primers and 13 Jbeta primers. Here immunoSEQ multiplex PCR was the method, and the copy in TCRdb shows in-frame clones only, minus some. Of 90,000 to 130,000 clones listed, approximately 82% are singletons. The specimen sequenced was PBMCs. These TCRs come from a young man in good health and CMV-seropositive.

This clone showed up just once. The V and J genes are TRBV27 and TRBJ1-2, with 7 bases identical to TRBD1. Germline V gene sequence: CDR1 MNHEY, CDR2 SMNVEV (reference sequence). V lost 8 bases and J lost 5; bases outside the gene matches: 11. The length of the CDR3 is 14 residues. The CDR3: CASGNRGLGYGYTF. CDR3 coding DNA: TGTGCCAGCGGAAACAGGGGTCTTGGATATGGCTACACCTTC.

The chain carries TRBV29-1 and TRBJ1-2; D might be TRBD1 (6 bases). CDR1 is SQVTM and CDR2 is ANQGSEA in the germline V gene. Trimming took off 5 bases at V and 7 bases at J, with 14 bases between the two ends. This CDR3 has 12 residues. The CDR3 sequence: CSVWTEPGGYTF. In DNA, the CDR3 is TGCAGCGTTTGGACAGAGCCTGGTGGCTACACCTTC. The full variable domain, with the rest looked up from reference TRBV29-1 and TRBJ1-2, is SAVISQKPSRDICQRGTSLTIQCQVDSQVTMMFWYRQQPGQSLTLIATANQGSEATYESGFVIDKFPISRPNLTFSTLTVSNMSPEDSSIYLCSVWTEPGGYTFGSGTRLTVV.

The chain employs TRBV7-9 and TRBJ1-2; no clear D gene. Per the germline V gene, CDR1 is SEHNR and CDR2 is FQNEAQ (reference sequence). V dropped 4 bases and J dropped 2 bases, with 11 bases sitting between them. This CDR3 is 14 amino acids long. The CDR3 spells CASSSSGVNYGYTF. The CDR3 coding sequence is TGTGCCAGCAGCTCCTCCGGGGTGAACTATGGCTACACCTTC.

This sequence joins TRBV27 and TRBJ2-4, with 7 bases that match TRBD2. This CDR3 has 13 residues. With V trimmed by 5 bases and J by 6 bases, 4 bases remained unmatched. Germline values: CDR1 MNHEY, CDR2 SMNVEV (reference sequence). CDR3 region: CASSVPGGNIQYF. As DNA, the CDR3 is TGTGCCAGCAGTGTCCCGGGGGGAAACATTCAGTACTTC.

This clone was recorded once. This rearrangement joins TRBV6-1 to TRBJ1-3; the D gene is possibly TRBD1 (6 bases). Looked up from germline, CDR1 is MNHNS and CDR2 is SASEGT. The V end lost 2 bases, the J end lost 4 bases, and 18 bases lay between the germline ends. The CDR3 has 17 amino acids. The CDR3 reads CASSEKWGGSFGNTIYF. CDR3 DNA sequence: TGTGCCAGCAGTGAAAAGTGGGGGGGCTCGTTCGGAAACACCATATATTTT.

This rearrangement joins TRBV28 to TRBJ1-6; D uncertain. CDR3 length: 14 amino acids. Deletions cut 2 bases from V and 9 bases from J, with 11 bases between. Germline CDR1 is MDHEN and CDR2 is SYDVKM. CDR3 DNA: TGTGCCAGCAGTTTAACGGGTTTGGGTTCACCCCTCCACTTT. It yields the protein CASSLTGLGSPLHF.

The V call is TRBV5-8, the J call TRBJ2-2, with 7 bases lining up with TRBD1. The trim removed 4 bases at V and 6 bases at J, leaving 9 bases unmatched. CDR3 length: 15 amino acids. Germline V gene sequence: CDR1 SGHTS, CDR2 YDEGEE. CDR3 sequence (DNA): TGTGCCAGCAGCCCTCGACAGGGATGGCCCGGGGAGCTGTTTTTT. Its translation is CASSPRQGWPGELFF.

V is TRBV19 and J is TRBJ1-2; 8 bases are shared with TRBD1. With V trimmed by 4 bases and J by 10 bases, 8 bases remained unmatched. This CDR3 has 13 amino acids. Looked up from germline, CDR1 is LNHDA and CDR2 is SQIVND (reference sequence). The CDR3 loop is CASSRAGGDIYTF. The CDR3 coding sequence is TGTGCCAGTAGTAGGGCAGGGGGCGATATCTACACCTTC.

The chain joins TRBV5-6 to TRBJ2-1; no clear D gene. Germline V gives CDR1 SGHDT, CDR2 YYEEEE. CDR3 size: 12 residues. Trimming shortened V by 1 base and J by 6 bases, and 5 bases separated the two germline ends. CDR3 protein: CASSLPLNEQFF. The DNA of the CDR3 is TGTGCCAGCAGCTTGCCCCTCAATGAGCAGTTCTTC.

The chain recombines TRBV10-1 with TRBJ2-1; D not certain. The CDR3 is 14 residues long. The V end was cut by 4 bases, the J end by 0 bases, with 7 bases between. CDR1 is WNHNN, CDR2 SYGVQD, per germline (reference sequence). The CDR3 region is CASSGASSYNEQFF. The CDR3, as DNA: TGCGCCAGCAGTGGAGCTAGCTCCTACAATGAGCAGTTCTTC.

A remark on this clone: The same CDR3 can be traced to other DNA sequences in this sample. This rearrangement joins TRBV7-2 to TRBJ2-2; D is ambiguous. CDR1 is SGHTA, CDR2 FQGNSA, per germline. The V end was cut by 1 base, the J end by 4 bases, with 7 bases between. The CDR3 is 14 amino acids. CDR3 DNA: TGTGCCAGCAGCTTAGGTGCAGTCACCGGGGAGCTGTTTTTT. Protein product: CASSLGAVTGELFF. The full variable domain, with the rest looked up from reference TRBV7-2 and TRBJ2-2, is GAGVSQSPSNKVTEKGKDVELRCDPISGHTALYWYRQSLGQGLEFLIYFQGNSAPDKSGLPSDRFSAERTGGSVSTLTIQRTQQEDSAVYLCASSLGAVTGELFFGEGSRLTVL.

The genes are TRBV11-3 and TRBJ2-3; TRBD2 is a possible D gene (5 bases). Germline V lookup: CDR1 SGHNT, CDR2 YENEEA. The CDR3 loop spans 15 amino acids. Trimming removed 2 bases at V and 5 bases at J, with 14 bases between. This CDR3 is CASSLRSAAEDTQYF. The DNA for the CDR3 is TGTGCCAGCAGCTTACGGTCAGCGGCTGAAGATACGCAGTATTTT.

V usage is TRBV2 and J usage is TRBJ2-5, with 8 bases identical to TRBD1. In germline, CDR1 is SNHLY, CDR2 FYNNEI. This CDR3 region has 14 residues. V shed 2 bases, J shed 7 bases, and the junction held 6 bases outside the gene matches. This CDR3 reads CASSELGQGATQYF. CDR3 nucleotide sequence: TGTGCCAGCAGTGAACTCGGACAGGGCGCGACCCAGTACTTC.

The CDR3 here is CASSPNGGARETQYF. The CDR3 DNA reads TGTGCCAGCTCACCAAACGGGGGGGCCCGAGAGACCCAGTACTTC. V usage is TRBV18 and J usage is TRBJ2-5, with 8 bases that match TRBD2. The germline V gene encodes CDR1 KGHSH and CDR2 LQKENI. J was trimmed by 4 bases and V by 2 bases; bases with no gene match: 6. The CDR3 runs 15 residues.

This chain joins TRBV7-2 and TRBJ1-1; TRBD1 matches 8 bases. Per the germline V gene, CDR1 is SGHTA and CDR2 is FQGNSA. The CDR3 spans 15 residues. V lost 5 bases to trimming and J lost 1 base; unmatched junction nucleotides: 6. CDR3 region: CASSPRQGQNTEAFF. CDR3 nucleotide sequence: TGTGCCAGCAGCCCACGACAGGGGCAGAACACTGAAGCTTTCTTT. The full variable domain, completed using reference TRBV7-2 and TRBJ1-1, is GAGVSQSPSNKVTEKGKDVELRCDPISGHTALYWYRQSLGQGLEFLIYFQGNSAPDKSGLPSDRFSAERTGGSVSTLTIQRTQQEDSAVYLCASSPRQGQNTEAFFGQGTRLTVV.

This clone was detected once. The chain carries TRBV2 and TRBJ2-5, with D possibly matching TRBD1 (6 bases). V was pared by 5 bases and J by 3 bases, with 10 bases between. Per germline, CDR1 SNHLY and CDR2 FYNNEI. CDR3 size: 13 residues. The CDR3, as DNA: TGTGCCAGCAGTTCACAGGGAGAAGAGACCCAGTACTTC. Amino acid sequence: CASSSQGEETQYF.

V gene TRBV29-1 combines with J gene TRBJ1-1; D may be TRBD1 (5 bases). V gave up 4 bases and J gave up 6 bases, with 15 bases separating them. Looked up from germline, CDR1 is SQVTM and CDR2 is ANQGSEA. The CDR3 is 13 residues long. CDR3 in amino acids: CSVGAQGRAEAFF. The CDR3, as DNA: TGCAGCGTTGGGGCGCAGGGTAGGGCTGAAGCTTTCTTT.

CDR3 residues: CASSLGPDRVPLAKNIQYF. The CDR3 nucleotides are TGCGCCAGCAGCTTGGGTCCGGACAGGGTCCCTCTAGCCAAAAACATTCAGTACTTC. The rearrangement joins TRBV5-1 to TRBJ2-4; 8 bases map to TRBD1. The J segment lost 0 bases and the V segment lost 0 bases, leaving 11 bases of the junction unmatched. Per germline, CDR1 SGHRS and CDR2 YFSETQ. This CDR3 region has 19 residues. The entire variable domain, with the rest obtained from reference TRBV5-1 and TRBJ2-4, is as follows: KAGVTQTPRYLIKTRGQQVTLSCSPISGHRSVSWYQQTPGQGLQFLFEYFSETQRNKGNFPGRFSGRQFSNSRSEMNVSTLELGDSALYLCASSLGPDRVPLAKNIQYFGAGTRLSVL.

The chain combines TRBV10-1 with TRBJ1-1; 8 nucleotides agree with TRBD1. Germline CDR1 is WNHNN and CDR2 is SYGVQD (reference sequence). The CDR3 contains 17 residues. The V gene end was trimmed by 5 bases and the J gene end by 5 bases; junction bases not matched to a gene: 16. Here the CDR3 DNA reads TGCGCCAGCAGTTTACCCTCCCAGACAGGGGATCGGACTGAAGCTTTCTTT. Residues: CASSLPSQTGDRTEAFF.

This chain links TRBV9 with TRBJ1-2; D is unclear. The CDR3 extends over 15 amino acids. V was clipped by 0 bases and J by 4 bases, with 13 bases between them. Germline CDR1 SGDLS, CDR2 YYNGEE. Here the CDR3 DNA reads TGTGCCAGCAGCGTAGGGCAGGAGGAGGGCTATGGCTACACCTTC. Translation: CASSVGQEEGYGYTF.

The chain employs TRBV5-4 and TRBJ1-5; the D is unclear. Germline CDR1 is SGHNT and CDR2 is YYREEE (reference sequence). V was pared by 0 bases and J by 2 bases, with 6 bases between. This CDR3 is 14 amino acids long. In DNA, the CDR3 is TGTGCCAGCAGCTTGGGGCGGGGCAATCAGCCCCAGCATTTT. Its protein is CASSLGRGNQPQHF.